Sequencing of this TCR beta chain was carried out in a study of response to subunit inactivated influenza vaccine. The study, taken as a whole, reports: The authors proposed limited new T cell recruitment per seasonal influenza vaccination.

TCRdb passed the RT-PCR reads through MiXCR, listing each CDR3 protein once. The table has roughly 700,000 distinct CDR3 sequences, around a sixth seen once. This clonotype has a count of ten or more. The antigen is not known. V was pared by 3 bases and J by 4 bases, with 4 bases between. This CDR3 is built from 11 residues. The germline CDR1 and CDR2 sequences are DFQATT and SNEGSKA (reference sequence). The chain employs TRBV20-1 and TRBJ1-5, with no clear D. The sample here was PBMCs from blood, taken 11 to 12 days after vaccination. The source is a man in his forties or fifties who received an inactivated influenza vaccine. The DNA of the CDR3 is TGCAGTGCTAGTAAAAATCAGCCCCAGCATTTT. Protein: CSASKNQPQHF.